A single TCR beta chain is shown here with its context. The data originate from a study of blood T cell repertoires in COVID-19. Only in-frame clones appear in the TCRdb table, and some are missing; sequencing was by immunoSEQ multiplex PCR. This table has about 130,000 clones, around 83% appearing once. Symptom resolution, clearance, or two negative PCRs marked the recovered donors of Cohort 3. The source is a young man who had recovered from COVID-19. Sequencing was done on a sample of PBMCs or T cells enriched from blood (not recorded which).

CDR3 sequence (DNA): TGTGCCAGCAGTCCACCCGGGACAGGCGGGACCCAGTACTTC. Protein: CASSPPGTGGTQYF. This chain links TRBV6-5 with TRBJ2-5; 8 positions agree with TRBD1. The CDR3 contains 14 residues. CDR1 and CDR2 from the germline V gene are MNHEY and SVGAGI. Trimming took 5 bases from V and 7 from J; bases not matched to a gene: 9.